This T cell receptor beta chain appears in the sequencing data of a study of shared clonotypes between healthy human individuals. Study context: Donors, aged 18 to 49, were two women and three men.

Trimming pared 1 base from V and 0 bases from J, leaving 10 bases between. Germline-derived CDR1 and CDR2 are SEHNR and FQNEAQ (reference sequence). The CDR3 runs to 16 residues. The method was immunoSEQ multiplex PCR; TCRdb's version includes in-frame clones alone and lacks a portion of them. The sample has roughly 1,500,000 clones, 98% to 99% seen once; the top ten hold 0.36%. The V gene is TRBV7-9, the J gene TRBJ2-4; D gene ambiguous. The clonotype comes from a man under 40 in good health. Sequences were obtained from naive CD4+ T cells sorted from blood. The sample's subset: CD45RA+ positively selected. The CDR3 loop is CASSLGAELAKNIQYF. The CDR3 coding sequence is TGTGCCAGCAGCTTAGGCGCGGAACTAGCCAAAAACATTCAGTACTTC.